One sample yielded the 26 T cell receptor beta chains listed below, sequenced in a study of CD8 T cells in ankylosing spondylitis. TCRdb fed the 5' RACE reads into MiXCR, producing one record per CDR3 protein. This sample has some 130,000 distinct CDR3 sequences, with 7% to 10% found just once. Sample: blood, either unsorted or a sorted T cell fraction (not recorded which). The source of these receptors is a male donor with ankylosing spondylitis or in good health (not recorded which).

Ten or more counts support this clonotype. The chain uses TRBV6-1 and TRBJ2-2; 8 bases agree with TRBD2. Germline CDR1 is MNHNS and CDR2 is SASEGT. This CDR3 is 16 amino acids long. J gave up 7 bases and V 1 base, and 8 bases lay outside the gene matches. CDR3 in DNA: TGTGCCAGCAGTGAAGTAGCGGGGCGGGGGAGCGGGGAGCTGTTTTTT. It translates to CASSEVAGRGSGELFF.

This clonotype was counted at least ten times. The chain carries TRBV5-1 and TRBJ2-5; the D call may be TRBD1 or TRBD2 (5 bases each). The CDR3 sequence is 13 residues long. The V gene lost 1 base and the J gene lost 5 bases, with 9 bases spanning the gap. CDR1 SGHRS and CDR2 YFSETQ come from the germline V gene. The CDR3 bases are TGCGCCAGCAGCTTGAGAGAGGGGGAGACCCAGTACTTC. Encoded protein: CASSLREGETQYF.

This clonotype has only a few counts. V is TRBV25-1 and J is TRBJ2-5, with 7 nucleotides matching TRBD2. Germline values: CDR1 MGHDK, CDR2 SYGVNS. V gave up 1 base and J gave up 5 bases; unmatched junction bases: 4. The CDR3 is made up of 14 amino acids. The DNA of the CDR3 is TGTGCCAGCAGTGAATGGGAGGGCGGCGAGACCCAGTACTTC. It yields the protein CASSEWEGGETQYF. The whole variable domain, remainder taken from reference TRBV25-1 and TRBJ2-5, is EADIYQTPRYLVIGTGKKITLECSQTMGHDKMYWYQQDPGMELHLIHYSYGVNSTEKGDLSSESTVSRIRTEHFPLTLESARPSHTSQYLCASSEWEGGETQYFGPGTRLLVL.

Ten or more counts support this clonotype. The chain employs TRBV20-1 and TRBJ1-5; D is unresolved. The V gene lost 1 base and the J gene lost 15 bases, with 13 bases spanning the gap. The germline V gene has CDR1 DFQATT and CDR2 SNEGSKA (reference sequence). This CDR3 region has 11 residues. CDR3 DNA: TGCAGTGCTAGAGTAAGGCAGCAGTGGCATTTT. Translating it yields CSARVRQQWHF.

This clonotype was seen at least ten times. J is TRBJ1-4 and V is TRBV20-1; TRBD1 matches 8 bases. The V gene end was trimmed by 7 bases and the J gene end by 7 bases; junction bases not matched to a gene: 8. Germline loops: CDR1 DFQATT, CDR2 SNEGSKA (reference sequence). This CDR3 is 13 amino acids long. The CDR3 nucleotides are TGCAGTGTCCCGGACAGGGTGGCTGAAAAACTGTTTTTT. It codes for CSVPDRVAEKLFF.

In this sample, this clonotype turned up many times. The rearrangement links TRBV20-1 to TRBJ2-5; D perhaps matches TRBD2 (6 bases). The germline V gene has CDR1 DFQATT and CDR2 SNEGSKA (reference sequence). The ends were cut back, 2 bases at V and 3 bases at J, with 16 bases in the middle. This CDR3 comprises 15 residues. The DNA for the CDR3 is TGCAGTGCTAGACGGCGCGGGGATCCAAAAGAGACCCAGTACTTC. Protein sequence: CSARRRGDPKETQYF.

This clonotype was picked up many times. The chain uses TRBV20-1 and TRBJ1-2; 9 nucleotides agree with TRBD1. Germline values: CDR1 DFQATT, CDR2 SNEGSKA (reference sequence). The V and J ends lost 4 bases and 5 bases, in that order; junction bases with no gene match: 2. This CDR3 has 12 amino acids. The CDR3 region is CSATGTGYGYTF. The DNA for the CDR3 is TGCAGTGCTACAGGGACAGGGTATGGCTACACCTTC.

The sample holds many counts of this clonotype. The chain is built from TRBV25-1 and TRBJ2-7; perhaps TRBD1 as D (6 bases). V was cut by 4 bases and J by 1 base, with 8 bases left in between. CDR3 length: 13 amino acids. Germline lookup yields CDR1 MGHDK and CDR2 SYGVNS. The CDR3 coding sequence is TGTGCCAGCAGTGGGGACATGTCCTACGAGCAGTACTTC. Translating gives CASSGDMSYEQYF.

This clonotype has only a few counts. The chain links TRBV7-9 to TRBJ2-5, with 10 bases aligning to TRBD2. Looked up from germline, CDR1 is SEHNR and CDR2 is FQNEAQ (reference sequence). The J segment lost 7 bases and the V segment lost 7 bases, leaving 6 bases of the junction unmatched. The CDR3 sequence is 13 residues long. The CDR3, as DNA: TGTGCCAGCATCCTAGCGGGAGAGGGGACCCAGTACTTC. Amino acids: CASILAGEGTQYF.

Concerning this clonotype itself: A read error may produce the germline difference seen at one junction end. The chain uses TRBV5-8 and TRBJ2-2, with D maybe TRBD2 (5 bases). Germline CDR1 reads SGHTS; CDR2 reads YDEGEE. There are 10 residues in the CDR3. CDR3 protein: CPSSTGELFF. DNA for the CDR3: TGTCCCAGCAGTACTGGGGAGCTGTTTTTC.

The CDR3 spells CASRDGQGNYEQYF. Here the CDR3 DNA reads TGTGCCAGCAGGGACGGACAGGGGAACTACGAGCAGTACTTC. The V call is TRBV6-1, the J call TRBJ2-7; 9 nucleotides line up with TRBD1. Trimming removed 6 bases from V and 3 bases from J; junction bases left unmatched: 6. The CDR3 has 14 amino acids. CDR1 is MNHNS, CDR2 SASEGT, per germline.

As for this clonotype: Since a much larger clone is just one base distant, this may be a read error. V usage is TRBV5-1 and J usage is TRBJ2-1; no clear D gene. There are 18 residues in the CDR3. Looked up from germline, CDR1 is SGHRS and CDR2 is YFSETQ. V was pared by 1 base and J by 0 bases, with 17 bases between. CDR3 region: CASSLWGRRRSSYNEQFF. CDR3 bases: TGCGCCAGCAGCTTGTGGGGTAGGCGGCGGAGCTCCTACAATGAGCAGTTCTTC.

This clonotype was counted many times. The chain couples TRBV7-2 to TRBJ2-7; D is tentatively TRBD1 or TRBD2 (5 bases each). V was trimmed by 2 bases and J by 0 bases, leaving 11 bases between them. CDR3 length: 15 residues. Germline V gene lookup returns CDR1 SGHTA and CDR2 FQGNSA. The CDR3 DNA follows: TGTGCCAGCAGCTTATTTGTCGGGGCCTCCTACGAGCAGTACTTC. This translates into CASSLFVGASYEQYF.

This clonotype was counted ten times or more. The rearrangement uses TRBV5-1 and TRBJ2-5; D unresolved. CDR1 and CDR2 (germline): SGHRS, YFSETQ. This CDR3 spans 12 amino acids. Deletions cut 2 bases from V and 2 bases from J, with 4 bases between. In DNA, the CDR3 is TGCGCCAGCAGCTTCACACAAGAGACCCAGTACTTC. Protein product: CASSFTQETQYF.

This clonotype came up many times. The chain combines TRBV12-3 or TRBV12-4 with TRBJ2-7; D ambiguous. The CDR3 spans 12 residues. V was trimmed by 8 bases and J by 2 bases, leaving 10 bases between them. The CDR3 here is CASATSTYEQYF. CDR3 bases: TGTGCCAGCGCAACTTCGACCTACGAGCAGTACTTC.

In this sample, this clonotype turned up many times. This chain connects TRBV6-1 to TRBJ2-7; D not resolved. The CDR3 contains 14 residues. V lost 6 bases and J lost 0, with 12 bases in between. Germline V gene data show CDR1 as MNHNS and CDR2 as SASEGT. The CDR3 sequence: CASRESKSSYEQYF. CDR3 nucleotide sequence: TGTGCCAGCAGGGAGTCAAAGAGCTCCTACGAGCAGTACTTC.

Ten or more counts support this clonotype. CDR3: CASSLAEAGSPDTQYF. As DNA, the CDR3 is TGCGCCAGCAGCTTGGCTGAAGCGGGAAGCCCAGATACGCAGTATTTT. This rearrangement joins TRBV5-1 to TRBJ2-3; 7 bases align to TRBD2. The CDR3 contains 16 residues. Germline V gene sequence: CDR1 SGHRS, CDR2 YFSETQ. V shed 0 bases and J 4 bases; nucleotides not matched to a gene: 8.

This clonotype has only one observation. The gene calls are TRBV27 and TRBJ2-1; 8 bases line up with TRBD1. Germline V gene sequence: CDR1 MNHEY, CDR2 SMNVEV (reference sequence). V was pared by 8 bases and J by 5 bases, with 5 bases of the junction left unmatched. The CDR3 is 13 residues long. The CDR3 nucleotides are TGTGCCAGCTCGGCCAGGGGGCACAATGAGCAGTTCTTC. Encoded protein: CASSARGHNEQFF.

This clonotype was seen at least ten times. V usage is TRBV29-1 and J usage is TRBJ2-3; perhaps TRBD1 as D (6 bases). CDR3 length: 15 residues. CDR1 and CDR2 (germline): SQVTM, ANQGSEA. Trimming left V 6 bases short and J 0 bases short, with 16 bases between. The CDR3 DNA follows: TGCAGCGTGGACGGGACATTCACTAGCACAGATACGCAGTATTTT. Amino acids: CSVDGTFTSTDTQYF.

This clonotype was recorded at least ten times. The rearrangement joins TRBV12-3 or TRBV12-4 to TRBJ1-4, with D possibly matching TRBD1 (6 bases). Between the trimmed V and J ends, which lost 6 bases and 8 bases, there was a span of 16 bases. The CDR3 is 14 residues long. CDR3 sequence: CASRPTGGREKLFF. The CDR3 region has the DNA TGTGCCAGCAGACCGACGGGGGGCAGGGAAAAACTGTTTTTT.

This clonotype was detected many times. The rearrangement links TRBV2 to TRBJ2-7; a possible D gene is TRBD1 (5 bases). The V end was cut by 2 bases, the J end by 4 bases, with 6 bases between. The CDR3 totals 12 residues. Germline V gene lookup returns CDR1 SNHLY and CDR2 FYNNEI. CDR3 sequence (DNA): TGTGCCAGCAGTGAACAGGGTTACGAGCAGTACTTC. As protein: CASSEQGYEQYF.

This clonotype occurred a few times. The V gene is TRBV20-1, the J gene TRBJ2-7; D is possibly TRBD1 (5 bases). Germline CDR1 is DFQATT and CDR2 is SNEGSKA (reference sequence). The CDR3 spans 14 residues. Trimming stripped 5 bases from V and 2 bases from J, with 16 bases between. The CDR3 region is CSALRQPTTYEQYF. Here the CDR3 DNA reads TGCAGTGCTCTACGACAGCCTACCACCTACGAGCAGTACTTC.

This clonotype was observed at least ten times. The genes are TRBV20-1 and TRBJ1-5, with D perhaps matching TRBD1 (5 bases). The CDR3 has 13 amino acids. From germline, CDR1 is DFQATT and CDR2 SNEGSKA (reference sequence). V dropped 5 bases and J dropped 5 bases, with 13 bases sitting between them. The CDR3 protein is CSAARQKDQPQHF. In DNA form, the CDR3 reads TGCAGTGCTGCAAGACAGAAGGATCAGCCCCAGCATTTT.

This chain links TRBV12-3 or TRBV12-4 with TRBJ2-7, with TRBD2 matching over 14 bases. There are 17 residues in the CDR3. V gave up 5 bases and J gave up 6 bases; unmatched junction bases: 12. This CDR3 reads CASSLRTSGRLLSEQYF. The CDR3 nucleotides read TGTGCCAGCAGTCTAAGGACTAGCGGGAGGCTACTTTCCGAGCAGTACTTC.

This clonotype was picked up a small number of times. This rearrangement joins TRBV14 to TRBJ1-3; D unclear. The CDR3 length is 16 residues. CDR1 is SGHDN and CDR2 is FVKESK in the germline V gene. Trimming cost V 0 bases and J 0 bases, with 9 bases left between them. The CDR3 nucleotides read TGTGCCAGCAGCCAAGACTACGGAAGCTCTGGAAACACCATATATTTT. Protein product: CASSQDYGSSGNTIYF.

The chain has TRBV7-8 and TRBJ2-3; 9 bases agree with TRBD2. Trimming cost V 8 bases and J 4 bases; bases outside gene matches: 10. In germline, CDR1 is SGHVS, CDR2 FQNEAQ. This CDR3 is built from 15 residues. CDR3 region: CASRGLAPDSDTQYF. As DNA, the CDR3 is TGTGCCAGCCGCGGACTAGCGCCCGACTCAGATACGCAGTATTTT.